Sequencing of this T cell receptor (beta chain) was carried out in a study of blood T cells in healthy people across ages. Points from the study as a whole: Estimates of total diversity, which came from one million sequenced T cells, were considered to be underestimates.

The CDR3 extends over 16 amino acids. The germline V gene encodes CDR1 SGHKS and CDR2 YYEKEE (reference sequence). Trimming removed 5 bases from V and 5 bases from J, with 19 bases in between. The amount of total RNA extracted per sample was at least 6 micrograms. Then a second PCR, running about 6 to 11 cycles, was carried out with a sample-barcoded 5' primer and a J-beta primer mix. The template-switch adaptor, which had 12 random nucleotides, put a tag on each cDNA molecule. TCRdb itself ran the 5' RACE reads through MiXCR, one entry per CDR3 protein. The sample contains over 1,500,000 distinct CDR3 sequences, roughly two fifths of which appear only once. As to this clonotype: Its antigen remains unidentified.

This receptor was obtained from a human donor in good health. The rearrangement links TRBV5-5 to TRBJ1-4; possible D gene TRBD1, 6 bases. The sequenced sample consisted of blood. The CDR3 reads CASSPIYGQRNEKLFF. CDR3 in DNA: TGTGCCAGCAGTCCCATCTATGGACAGAGAAATGAAAAACTGTTTTTT.